Listed here are 26 T cell receptor beta chains from one sample, sequenced in a study of prognosis after radiotherapy for stage I lung cancer (dated by TCRdb to about 2021). The data were produced on an Illumina HiSeq 3000. Two rounds of multiplex PCR were performed to amplify the TCR beta CDR3 region from genomic DNA. In the first round of PCR, primers specific to each TRBV and TRBJ gene were used, and the primer sequences are filed in Chinese patent CN105087789A. Clones were called with MiXCR by TCRdb after fastp trimmed the public reads at Q25, and only in-frame beta chains were retained. CDR3 protein duplicates are merged, each entry listing the most common genes and DNA. Present in this sample are about 14,000 distinct CDR3 sequences, roughly 31% of which were seen just once. The ten largest clones take up around a quarter of the sample. The sequences come from PBMCs, collected before or after stereotactic body radiation therapy (not recorded which). Every receptor here comes from a donor of 50 years or more with non-small cell lung cancer.

Here the CDR3 reads CASSLVGTQYF. In DNA, the CDR3 is TGCGCCAGCAGCTTGGTGGGTACGCAGTATTTT. This sequence joins TRBV5-1 and TRBJ2-3; no reliable D call. V was shortened by 0 bases and J by 8 bases, with 4 bases between the two germline ends. The CDR3 length is 11 residues. Germline CDR1 is SGHRS and CDR2 is YFSETQ.

The chain has TRBV7-2 and TRBJ1-2; weak D call: TRBD1 (5 bases). The ends were cut back, 5 bases at V and 2 bases at J, with 24 bases in the middle. This CDR3 contains 18 residues. Germline values: CDR1 SGHTA, CDR2 FQGNSA. The CDR3 spells CASSLTSGTTRANYGYTF. CDR3 bases: TGTGCCAGCAGCCTGACCTCCGGGACGACAAGGGCAAACTATGGCTACACCTTC.

The chain is built from TRBV28 and TRBJ1-5; D is possibly TRBD1 (6 bases). The germline V gene has CDR1 MDHEN and CDR2 SYDVKM. This CDR3 is built from 13 residues. V lost 7 bases and J 9 bases, leaving 16 bases between the germline ends. The CDR3 protein is CASISKQGWPQHF. The DNA for the CDR3 is TGTGCCAGCATTTCAAAACAGGGATGGCCCCAGCATTTT.

This clonotype has at least ten counts. In DNA form, the CDR3 reads TGTGCCAGCAGCTTGGGGACCTTCGGCAATCAGCCCCAGCATTTT. Translation gives CASSLGTFGNQPQHF. The chain joins TRBV7-9 to TRBJ1-5, with D maybe TRBD1 (5 bases). The germline V gene has CDR1 SEHNR and CDR2 FQNEAQ (reference sequence). V gave up 3 bases and J gave up 2 bases, with 11 bases separating them. CDR3 size: 15 residues.

This clonotype was recorded at least ten times. V and J are TRBV4-2 and TRBJ1-3, with unresolved D. The germline V gene has CDR1 LGHNA and CDR2 YNFKEQ. CDR3 size: 15 residues. Trimming shortened V by 0 bases and J by 3 bases, and 9 bases separated the two germline ends. CDR3 in DNA: TGTGCCAGCAGCCAAGATAAACTTATTGGAAACACCATATATTTT. Encoded protein: CASSQDKLIGNTIYF.

This clonotype was seen many times. V gene TRBV5-1 combines with J gene TRBJ2-5, with D possibly being TRBD1 (6 bases). The CDR3 has 13 amino acids. The V gene's germline CDR1 is SGHRS and CDR2 YFSETQ. V gave up 4 bases and J gave up 4 bases, with 11 bases separating them. CDR3 in DNA: TGCGCCAGCAGCATACAGGGTCGAGAGACCCAGTACTTC. Its translation: CASSIQGRETQYF.

A remark on this clonotype: This likely came from a read error, as a far larger clone is one base away. The gene calls are TRBV6-8 and TRBJ2-6; 13 bases are a match to TRBD2. The CDR3 is 19 amino acids. The germline CDR1 and CDR2 sequences are MNHGY and SAAAGT. The CDR3 coding sequence is TGTGCCAGAAGTTACTCCGGACTAGCGGGAGCATCTGGGGCCAACGTCCTGACTTTC. Its protein product is CARSYSGLAGASGANVLTF.

To note about this clonotype: Because the CDR3 is missing its conserved closing phenylalanine or tryptophan, this is likely a read error. This rearrangement joins TRBV28 to TRBJ2-1, with D perhaps matching TRBD2 (6 bases). The germline V gene has CDR1 MDHEN and CDR2 SYDVKM. CDR3 length: 15 amino acids. Trimming pared 5 bases from V and 6 bases from J, leaving 17 bases between. The DNA for the CDR3 is TGTGCCAGCAGTGTGGTAAGGGAGGCAACCAATGAGCAGTTCCTC. Protein sequence: CASSVVREATNEQFL.

This clonotype has a count of ten or more. The rearrangement joins TRBV24-1 to TRBJ2-5; no clear D. Germline V gene data show CDR1 as KGHDR and CDR2 as SFDVKD. The CDR3 runs to 14 residues. V lost 4 bases, J lost 4 bases, and 12 bases lay in between. The CDR3 sequence: CATSDSLVGETQYF. The CDR3 DNA is TGTGCCACCAGTGACTCCTTAGTTGGAGAGACCCAGTACTTC.

CDR3 nucleotide sequence: TGTGCCACAGTCGGGACAGGGCACCGAGAGCAGTTCTTC. This sequence encodes CATVGTGHREQFF. The chain couples TRBV19 to TRBJ2-1, with 9 positions matching TRBD1. Unmatched junction bases numbered 11, after V lost 10 bases and J lost 10 bases. The CDR3 runs 13 residues. Germline values: CDR1 LNHDA, CDR2 SQIVND (reference sequence).

This clonotype has at least ten counts. V is TRBV5-4 and J is TRBJ1-6; possible D gene TRBD1, 6 bases. V lost 1 base to trimming and J lost 5 bases, with 10 bases between them. The CDR3 loop spans 15 amino acids. Per the germline V gene, CDR1 is SGHNT and CDR2 is YYREEE (reference sequence). The CDR3 DNA reads TGTGCCAGCAGCTTGAACAGGGCTAATAATTCACCCCTCCACTTT. Translation: CASSLNRANNSPLHF.

The rearrangement joins TRBV19 to TRBJ2-3; 9 nucleotides match TRBD2. The CDR3 contains 14 residues. Germline-derived CDR1 and CDR2 are LNHDA and SQIVND (reference sequence). J gave up 6 bases and V 8 bases, and 9 bases lay outside the gene matches. The CDR3 loop is CASFLAGLADTQYF. In DNA, the CDR3 is TGTGCCAGTTTCCTAGCGGGGCTCGCCGATACGCAGTATTTT.

This clonotype was detected ten times or more. V usage is TRBV6-1 and J usage is TRBJ1-2; D is uncertain. CDR1 is MNHNS, CDR2 SASEGT, per germline. V was shortened by 7 bases and J by 4 bases, with 16 bases between the two germline ends. CDR3 length equals 14 residues. CDR3 residues: CASTSGRGAYGYTF. Written as DNA, the CDR3 is TGTGCCAGCACCTCCGGGCGGGGTGCCTATGGCTACACCTTC.

This clonotype appeared many times. The J gene is TRBJ2-7, the V gene TRBV20-1, with D unclear. The CDR3 extends over 13 amino acids. With 0 bases removed from V and 6 bases from J, the gap between germline ends came to 12 bases. Germline loops: CDR1 DFQATT, CDR2 SNEGSKA (reference sequence). CDR3 sequence reads: CSARDRLLGEQYF. The CDR3 coding sequence is TGCAGTGCTAGAGACCGCCTGCTTGGCGAGCAGTACTTC.

This clonotype appeared many times. The chain uses TRBV7-2 and TRBJ2-7; D might be TRBD1 or TRBD2, each matching 6 bases. V was cut by 11 bases and J by 6 bases, with 23 bases left in between. This CDR3 contains 14 residues. CDR1 and CDR2 (germline): SGHTA, FQGNSA. CDR3 in DNA: TGTGCCTCAAAAGGGGGGTATTCGTTGAGCGAGCAGTACTTC. This translates into CASKGGYSLSEQYF.

About this clonotype: A far larger clone is off by one base, so a read error is likely. The chain recombines TRBV19 with TRBJ2-5; the D gene could be TRBD1 or TRBD2 (5 bases each). Germline V gene data show CDR1 as LNHDA and CDR2 as SQIVND (reference sequence). The CDR3 is 14 residues long. CDR3 sequence: CASSPGLTDNEHFF. In nucleotides, the CDR3 is TGTGCCAGTAGTCCTGGACTGACGGACAATGAGCATTTCTTC.

Ten or more counts support this clonotype. This chain joins TRBV4-1 and TRBJ2-1, with a possible D match to TRBD2 (6 bases). V lost 5 bases and J 8 bases, leaving 19 bases between the germline ends. There are 15 residues in the CDR3. Germline loops: CDR1 MGHRA, CDR2 YSYEKL. The CDR3 bases are TGCGCCAGCAGCTCCAAGTCCGGGTGGGGGGATGAGCAGTTCTTC. Translation: CASSSKSGWGDEQFF.

To note about this clonotype: Given a much more abundant clone one base away, this may be a read error. The chain combines TRBV20-1 with TRBJ1-2, with 10 bases identical to TRBD1. V was clipped by 3 bases and J by 6 bases; unmatched bases: 7. CDR1 is DFQATT, CDR2 SNEGSKA, per germline (reference sequence). This CDR3 spans 14 amino acids. The CDR3 sequence: CSASAGQGDHGYTF. CDR3 bases: TGCAGTGCTAGTGCCGGACAGGGGGACCATGGCTACACCTTC.

This clonotype was seen many times. The chain links TRBV4-1 to TRBJ2-1, with 9 nucleotides matching TRBD2. Germline CDR1 and CDR2: MGHRA and YSYEKL. The junction had 22 bases not matched to a gene; V was cut back by 3 bases and J by 4 bases. This CDR3 has 21 amino acids. CDR3 loop: CASSHDRGPGLAPSLYNEQFF. DNA of the CDR3: TGCGCCAGCAGCCACGACCGGGGCCCGGGACTAGCTCCCAGTCTGTACAATGAGCAGTTCTTC.

By sample share, this clonotype is medium-sized. This chain links TRBV28 with TRBJ2-2, with 15 positions matching TRBD2. Germline V gives CDR1 MDHEN, CDR2 SYDVKM. V shed 5 bases, J shed 9 bases, and the junction held 13 bases outside the gene matches. This CDR3 has 18 residues. As DNA, the CDR3 is TGTGCCAGCAGTCCGCGTGTGTGGACTAGCGGGAGGGCCAGGGAGCTGTTTTTT. Translation gives CASSPRVWTSGRARELFF.

In this sample, this clonotype turned up many times. This rearrangement joins TRBV6-2 or TRBV6-3 to TRBJ2-1, with 7 bases that match TRBD2. The germline gives CDR1 MNHEY, CDR2 SVGEGT. V trimming: 6 bases; J trimming: 12 bases; junction bases outside the gene matches: 20. CDR3 size: 16 residues. CDR3 protein: CASSGWAAGTTIGQFF. The CDR3 bases are TGTGCCAGCAGCGGGTGGGCGGCGGGGACTACAATCGGGCAGTTCTTC.

This clonotype appeared many times. This chain connects TRBV12-3 or TRBV12-4 to TRBJ2-7; tentatively, D is TRBD2 (6 bases). The germline V and J ends were trimmed by 3 bases and 0 bases, with 9 bases remaining between them. This CDR3 has 14 residues. The CDR3 spells CASSFAGPSYEQYF. The DNA for the CDR3 is TGTGCCAGCAGTTTTGCGGGGCCCTCCTACGAGCAGTACTTC.

This clonotype was recorded many times. The rearrangement joins TRBV19 to TRBJ1-2, with 9 bases that match TRBD1. V dropped 6 bases and J dropped 2; count of bases not matched to a gene: 10. The CDR3 runs to 16 residues. Germline V gene lookup returns CDR1 LNHDA and CDR2 SQIVND (reference sequence). CDR3 coding DNA: TGTGCCAGTAGCCCCGACAGGGGGGCGATCAACTATGGCTACACCTTC. Protein: CASSPDRGAINYGYTF.

This clonotype was counted many times. The chain links TRBV6-5 to TRBJ2-5; no definite D call. The ends were cut back, 2 bases at V and 4 bases at J, with 5 bases in the middle. Germline CDR1 MNHEY, CDR2 SVGAGI. This CDR3 is 12 amino acids long. DNA of the CDR3: TGTGCCAGCAGTTACCCTCGAGAGACCCAGTACTTC. Translated, it gives CASSYPRETQYF.

This clonotype came up many times. V usage is TRBV18 and J usage is TRBJ2-5; 11 nucleotides match TRBD2. The CDR3 contains 15 residues. The junction had 4 bases not matched to a gene; V was cut back by 5 bases and J by 2 bases. Germline CDR1 is KGHSH and CDR2 is LQKENI. CDR3 nucleotides: TGTGCCAGCTCAGAGCGACTAGCGGGGCAAGAGACCCAGTACTTC. Its translation is CASSERLAGQETQYF.

This clonotype rates as medium-sized. The chain links TRBV27 to TRBJ2-3; D uncertain. V shed 7 bases and J shed 6 bases, with 17 bases lying between them. From germline, CDR1 is MNHEY and CDR2 SMNVEV (reference sequence). This CDR3 region has 14 residues. CDR3 protein: CASMSSRIFDTQYF. CDR3 nucleotide sequence: TGTGCCAGCATGAGTAGCCGGATATTTGATACGCAGTATTTT.